The source of this TCR beta chain is a study of early T cells in non-severe SARS-CoV-2 infection. Study at large: Whole-blood bulk RNA, unsorted, was sequenced, and chains were unpaired.

This clonotype came up many times. TCRdb passed the 5' RACE reads through MiXCR, listing each CDR3 protein once. The sample shows some 50,000 distinct CDR3 sequences, less than 9.5% of them seen only once. Sequences were obtained from whole blood. The TCR originated in an adult who was a healthcare worker with PCR-confirmed SARS-CoV-2 infection or an uninfected control (not recorded which).

CDR3 sequence: CASSLFGGTYNEQFF. CDR3 DNA sequence: TGTGCCAGCAGCTTATTTGGAGGGACCTACAATGAGCAGTTCTTC. V is TRBV11-3 and J is TRBJ2-1; tentatively, D is TRBD2 (6 bases). The CDR3 is made up of 15 amino acids. The germline gives CDR1 SGHNT, CDR2 YENEEA. Trimming shortened V by 2 bases and J by 2 bases, and 10 bases separated the two germline ends.